This record covers a single TCR beta chain. The entry originates in a study of shared clonotypes between healthy human individuals. TCRdb keeps only in-frame clones here, not all; method: immunoSEQ multiplex PCR. Of some 2,000,000 clones listed, 95% are singletons. The CDR3 contains 18 residues. The ends were cut back, 4 bases at V and 2 bases at J, with 19 bases in the middle. Germline V gene sequence: CDR1 SGHRS, CDR2 YFSETQ. The V gene is TRBV5-1, the J gene TRBJ2-6; possible D gene TRBD2, 5 bases. The sequence was collected from a man between 18 and 35 years old in good health. Sequenced input: naive CD4+ T cells sorted from blood. Subset indicated: CD45RA+ positively selected. CDR3: CASSVVVVGSAGANVLTF. The CDR3 DNA is TGCGCCAGCAGCGTGGTGGTGGTGGGGAGCGCTGGGGCCAACGTCCTGACTTTC.